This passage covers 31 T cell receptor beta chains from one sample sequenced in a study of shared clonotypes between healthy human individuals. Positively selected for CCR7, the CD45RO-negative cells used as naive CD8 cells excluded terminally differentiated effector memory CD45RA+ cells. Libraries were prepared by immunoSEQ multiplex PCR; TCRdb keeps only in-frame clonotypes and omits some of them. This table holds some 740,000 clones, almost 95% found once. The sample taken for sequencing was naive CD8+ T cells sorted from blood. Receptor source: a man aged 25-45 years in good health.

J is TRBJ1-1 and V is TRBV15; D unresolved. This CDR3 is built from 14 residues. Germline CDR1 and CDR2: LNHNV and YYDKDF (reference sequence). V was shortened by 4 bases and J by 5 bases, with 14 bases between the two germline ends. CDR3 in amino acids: CATSIAGEWTEAFF. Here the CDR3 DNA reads TGTGCCACCAGCATAGCCGGGGAGTGGACTGAAGCTTTCTTT.

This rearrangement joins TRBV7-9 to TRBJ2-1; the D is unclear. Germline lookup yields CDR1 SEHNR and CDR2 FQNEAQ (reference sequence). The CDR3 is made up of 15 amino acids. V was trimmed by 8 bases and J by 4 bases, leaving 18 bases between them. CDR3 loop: CASGYLETQYNEQFF. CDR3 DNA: TGTGCCAGCGGATACCTCGAGACCCAATACAATGAGCAGTTCTTC. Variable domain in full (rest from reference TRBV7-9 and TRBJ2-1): DTGVSQNPRHKITKRGQNVTFRCDPISEHNRLYWYRQTLGQGPEFLTYFQNEAQLEKSRLLSDRFSAERPKGSFSTLEIQRTEQGDSAMYLCASGYLETQYNEQFFGPGTRLTVL.

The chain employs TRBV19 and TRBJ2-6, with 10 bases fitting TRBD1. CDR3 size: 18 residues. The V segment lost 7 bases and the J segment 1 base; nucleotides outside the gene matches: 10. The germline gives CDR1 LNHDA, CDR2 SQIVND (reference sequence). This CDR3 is CASTVPGQGQSGANVLTF. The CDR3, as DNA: TGTGCCAGTACCGTCCCGGGACAGGGGCAGTCTGGGGCCAACGTCCTGACTTTC.

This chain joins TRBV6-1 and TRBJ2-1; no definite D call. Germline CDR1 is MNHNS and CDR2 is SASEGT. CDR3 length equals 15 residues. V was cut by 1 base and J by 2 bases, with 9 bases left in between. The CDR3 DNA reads TGTGCCAGCAGTGAAGATCAACCTGCCTACAATGAGCAGTTCTTC. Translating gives CASSEDQPAYNEQFF.

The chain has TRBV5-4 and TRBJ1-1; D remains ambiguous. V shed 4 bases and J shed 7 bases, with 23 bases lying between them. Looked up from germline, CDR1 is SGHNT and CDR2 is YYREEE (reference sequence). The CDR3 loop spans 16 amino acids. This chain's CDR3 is CASSVDGPWVEGEAFF. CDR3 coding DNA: TGTGCCAGCAGCGTGGACGGTCCCTGGGTCGAGGGTGAAGCTTTCTTT.

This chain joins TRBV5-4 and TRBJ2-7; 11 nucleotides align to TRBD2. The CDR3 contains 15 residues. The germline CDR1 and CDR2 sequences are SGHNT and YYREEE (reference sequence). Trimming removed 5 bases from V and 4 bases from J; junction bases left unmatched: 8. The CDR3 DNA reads TGTGCCAGCAGAATAGCGGGAGGGCCCTCGTACGAGCAGTACTTC. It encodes CASRIAGGPSYEQYF.

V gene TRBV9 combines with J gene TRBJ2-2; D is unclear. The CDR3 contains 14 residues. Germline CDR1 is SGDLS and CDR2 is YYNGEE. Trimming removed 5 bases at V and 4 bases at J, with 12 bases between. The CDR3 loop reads CASSAVWGTGELFF. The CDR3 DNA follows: TGTGCCAGCAGTGCTGTATGGGGCACCGGGGAGCTGTTTTTT.

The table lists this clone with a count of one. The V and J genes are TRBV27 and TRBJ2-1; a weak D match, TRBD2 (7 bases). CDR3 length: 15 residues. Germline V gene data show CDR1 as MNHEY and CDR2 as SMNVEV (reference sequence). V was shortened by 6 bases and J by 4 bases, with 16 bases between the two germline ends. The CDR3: CASSRGAPTYNEQFF. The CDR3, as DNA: TGTGCCAGCAGCCGGGGGGCCCCTACGTACAATGAGCAGTTCTTC.

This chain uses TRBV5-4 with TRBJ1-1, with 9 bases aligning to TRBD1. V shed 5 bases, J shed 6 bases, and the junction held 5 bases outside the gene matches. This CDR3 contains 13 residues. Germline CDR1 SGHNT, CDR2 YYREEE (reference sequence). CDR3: CASRSTGGSEAFF. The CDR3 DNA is TGTGCCAGCAGGAGTACAGGGGGCTCTGAAGCTTTCTTT.

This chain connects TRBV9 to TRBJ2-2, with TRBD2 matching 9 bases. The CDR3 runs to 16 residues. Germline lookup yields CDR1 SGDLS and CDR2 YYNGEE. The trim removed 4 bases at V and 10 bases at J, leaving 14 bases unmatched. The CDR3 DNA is TGTGCCAGCAGCATTAGCGGGGGCGGGTTTGCAGAGGAGCTGTTTTTT. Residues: CASSISGGGFAEELFF.

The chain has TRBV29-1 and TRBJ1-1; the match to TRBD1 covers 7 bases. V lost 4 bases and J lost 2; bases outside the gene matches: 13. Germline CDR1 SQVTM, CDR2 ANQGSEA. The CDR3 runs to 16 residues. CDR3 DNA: TGCAGCGTTGTGGACAGGAAAAAGGTTCTCAACACTGAAGCTTTCTTT. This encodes CSVVDRKKVLNTEAFF.

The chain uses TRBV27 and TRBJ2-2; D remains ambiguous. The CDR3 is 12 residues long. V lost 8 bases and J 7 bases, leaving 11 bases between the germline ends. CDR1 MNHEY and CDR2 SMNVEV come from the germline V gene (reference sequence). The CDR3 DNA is TGTGCCAGCGGTATGTTAGGCGGGGAGCTGTTTTTT. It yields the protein CASGMLGGELFF.

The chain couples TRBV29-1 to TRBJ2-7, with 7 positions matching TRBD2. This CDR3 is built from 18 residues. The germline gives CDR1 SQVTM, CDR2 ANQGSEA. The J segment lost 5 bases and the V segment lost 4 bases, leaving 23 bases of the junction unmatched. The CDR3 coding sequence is TGCAGCGTTGGGGGCGGGAGTTTATCTATTACCCATTCCGACGAGCAGTACTTC. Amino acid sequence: CSVGGGSLSITHSDEQYF.

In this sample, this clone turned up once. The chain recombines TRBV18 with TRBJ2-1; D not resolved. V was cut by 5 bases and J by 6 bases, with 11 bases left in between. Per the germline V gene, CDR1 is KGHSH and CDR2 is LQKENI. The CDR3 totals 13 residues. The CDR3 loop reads CASSDMNANEQFF. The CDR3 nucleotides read TGTGCCAGCTCAGATATGAACGCCAATGAGCAGTTCTTC.

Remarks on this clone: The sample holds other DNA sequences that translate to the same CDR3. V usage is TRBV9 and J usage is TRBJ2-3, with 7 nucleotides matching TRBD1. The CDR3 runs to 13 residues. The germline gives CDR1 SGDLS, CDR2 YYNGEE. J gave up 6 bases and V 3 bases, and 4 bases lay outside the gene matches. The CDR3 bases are TGTGCCAGCAGCGCAGGGGGTGGGGATACGCAGTATTTT. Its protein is CASSAGGGDTQYF.

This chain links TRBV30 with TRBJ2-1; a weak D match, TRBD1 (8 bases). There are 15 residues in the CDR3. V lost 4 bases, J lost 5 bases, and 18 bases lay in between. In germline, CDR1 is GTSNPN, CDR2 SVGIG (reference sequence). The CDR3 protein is CAWTRDTGGDNEQFF. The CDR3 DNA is TGTGCCTGGACCAGAGATACAGGGGGGGACAATGAGCAGTTCTTC.

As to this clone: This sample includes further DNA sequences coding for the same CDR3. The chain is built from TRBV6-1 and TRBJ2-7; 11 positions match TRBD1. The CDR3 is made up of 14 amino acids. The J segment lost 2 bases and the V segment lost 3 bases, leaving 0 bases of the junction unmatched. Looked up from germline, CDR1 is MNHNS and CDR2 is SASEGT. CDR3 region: CASSEGQGAYEQYF. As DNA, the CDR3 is TGTGCCAGCAGTGAGGGACAGGGGGCCTACGAGCAGTACTTC.

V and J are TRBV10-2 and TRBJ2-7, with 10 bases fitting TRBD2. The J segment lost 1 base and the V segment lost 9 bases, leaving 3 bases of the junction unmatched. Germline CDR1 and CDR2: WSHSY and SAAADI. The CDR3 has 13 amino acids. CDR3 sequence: CASQLAGSYEQYF. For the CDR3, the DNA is TGCGCCAGTCAACTAGCGGGGTCCTACGAGCAGTACTTC.

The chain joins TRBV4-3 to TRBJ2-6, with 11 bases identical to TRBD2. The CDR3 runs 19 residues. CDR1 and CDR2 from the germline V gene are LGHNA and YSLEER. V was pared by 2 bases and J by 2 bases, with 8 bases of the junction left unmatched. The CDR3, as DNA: TGCGCCAGCAGCCAACTACTAGCGGGAGTTTCCACTGGGGCCAACGTCCTGACTTTC. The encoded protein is CASSQLLAGVSTGANVLTF.

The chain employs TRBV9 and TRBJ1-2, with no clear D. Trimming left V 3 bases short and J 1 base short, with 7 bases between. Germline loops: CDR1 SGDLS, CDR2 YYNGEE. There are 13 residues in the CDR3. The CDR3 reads CASSASRNYGYTF. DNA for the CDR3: TGTGCCAGCAGCGCGAGTCGTAACTATGGCTACACCTTC.

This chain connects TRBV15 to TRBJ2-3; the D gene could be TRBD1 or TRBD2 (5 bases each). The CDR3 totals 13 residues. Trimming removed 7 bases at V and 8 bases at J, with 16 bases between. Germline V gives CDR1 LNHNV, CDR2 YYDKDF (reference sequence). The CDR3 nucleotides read TGTGCCACCACCGGTACTGGGGGTGGTACGCAGTATTTT. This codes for CATTGTGGGTQYF.

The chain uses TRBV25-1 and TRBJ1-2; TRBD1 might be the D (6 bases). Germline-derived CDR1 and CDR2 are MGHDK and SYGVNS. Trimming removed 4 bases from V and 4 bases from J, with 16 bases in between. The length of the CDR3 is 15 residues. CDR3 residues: CASSALGGSAYGYTF. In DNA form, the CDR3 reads TGTGCCAGCAGTGCCCTGGGGGGCTCCGCCTATGGCTACACCTTC.

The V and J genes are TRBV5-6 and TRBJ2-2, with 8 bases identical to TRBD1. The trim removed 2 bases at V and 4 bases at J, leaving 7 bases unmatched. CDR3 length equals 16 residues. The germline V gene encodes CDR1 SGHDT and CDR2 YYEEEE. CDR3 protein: CASSFKTGAFTGELFF. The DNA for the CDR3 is TGTGCCAGCAGCTTTAAGACAGGGGCCTTCACCGGGGAGCTGTTTTTT.

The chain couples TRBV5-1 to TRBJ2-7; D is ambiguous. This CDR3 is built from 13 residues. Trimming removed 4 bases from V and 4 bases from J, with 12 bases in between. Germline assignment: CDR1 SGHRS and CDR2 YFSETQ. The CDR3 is CASSPGPDYEQYF. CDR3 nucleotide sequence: TGCGCCAGCAGCCCCGGGCCAGATTACGAGCAGTACTTC.

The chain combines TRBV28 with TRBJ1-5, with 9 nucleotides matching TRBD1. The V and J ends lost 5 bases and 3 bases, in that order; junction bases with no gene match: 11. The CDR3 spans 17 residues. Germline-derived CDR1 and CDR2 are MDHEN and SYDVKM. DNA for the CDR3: TGTGCCAGCAGTCGAAAACCGGGACAGGGACTCAATCAGCCCCAGCATTTT. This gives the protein CASSRKPGQGLNQPQHF.

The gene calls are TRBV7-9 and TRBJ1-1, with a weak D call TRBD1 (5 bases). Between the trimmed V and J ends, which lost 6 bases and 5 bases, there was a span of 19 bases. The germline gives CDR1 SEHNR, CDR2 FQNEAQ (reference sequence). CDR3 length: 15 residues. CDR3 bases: TGTGCCAGCAGATCCAATGGACAACGGGGGACTGAAGCTTTCTTT. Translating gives CASRSNGQRGTEAFF.

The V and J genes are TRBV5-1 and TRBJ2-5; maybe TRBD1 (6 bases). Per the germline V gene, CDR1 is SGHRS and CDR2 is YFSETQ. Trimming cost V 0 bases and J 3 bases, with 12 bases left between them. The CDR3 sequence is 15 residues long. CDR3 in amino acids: CASSLGSRGEETQYF. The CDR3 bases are TGCGCCAGCAGCTTGGGAAGCAGGGGCGAAGAGACCCAGTACTTC.

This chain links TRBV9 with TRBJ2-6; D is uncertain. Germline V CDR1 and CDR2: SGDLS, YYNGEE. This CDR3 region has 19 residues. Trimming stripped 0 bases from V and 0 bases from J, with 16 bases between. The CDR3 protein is CASSVEPLEVLSGANVLTF. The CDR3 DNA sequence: TGTGCCAGCAGCGTAGAACCCCTCGAAGTTCTCTCTGGGGCCAACGTCCTGACTTTC.

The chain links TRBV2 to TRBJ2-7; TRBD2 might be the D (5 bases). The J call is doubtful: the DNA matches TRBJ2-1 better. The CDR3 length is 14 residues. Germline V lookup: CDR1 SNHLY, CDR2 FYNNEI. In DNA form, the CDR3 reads TGTGCCAGCAGTGATCGGACTTCCTGGGATGAGCAGTTCTTC. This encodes CASSDRTSWDEQFF.

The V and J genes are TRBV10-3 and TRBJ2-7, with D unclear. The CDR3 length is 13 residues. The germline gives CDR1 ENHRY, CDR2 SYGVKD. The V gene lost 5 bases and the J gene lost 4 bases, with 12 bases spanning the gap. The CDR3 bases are TGTGCCATCAGTCTCCAGGAAGAGTACGAGCAGTACTTC. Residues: CAISLQEEYEQYF.

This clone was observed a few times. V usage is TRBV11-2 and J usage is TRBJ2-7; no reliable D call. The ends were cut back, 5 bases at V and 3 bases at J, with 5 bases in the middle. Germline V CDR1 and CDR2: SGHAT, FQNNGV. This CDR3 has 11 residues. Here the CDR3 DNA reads TGTGCCAGCAGCGAAGTCTACGAGCAGTACTTC. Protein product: CASSEVYEQYF.